This TCR beta chain appears in the sequencing data of a study of T cells in tuberculosis. About the research overall: In South Africa, adults with active tuberculosis were compared with IGRA-negative and latently infected IGRA-positive adolescents.

Comment on this clone: What it recognizes is unknown.

Whole-study findings and limits: Shorter CDR3-alpha in active tuberculosis partly drove smaller distances. Classification accuracy was approximately 85% (AUROC approximately 0.89) with the GMM-specific repertoire. Active tuberculosis alpha repertoires lay closer to GMM-specific TCRs than controls'.

Measured with immunoSEQ multiplex PCR; TCRdb has only the in-frame clones, and not every one. The sample has about 34,000 clones, approximately 90% seen once. This CDR3 is built from 21 residues. Germline V gives CDR1 SGHTA, CDR2 FQGTGA. With 1 base clipped from V and 0 bases from J, the junction kept 14 bases outside the gene matches. This TCR was recovered from a donor aged 10-29 years with latent tuberculosis or without tuberculosis infection. The chain couples TRBV7-3 to TRBJ2-1; 11 bases align to TRBD1. The sequenced sample consisted of PBMCs. CDR3: CASSLRRSGTGGRISYNEQFF. The CDR3, as DNA: TGTGCCAGCAGCTTAAGGCGCTCCGGGACAGGGGGAAGAATCTCCTACAATGAGCAGTTCTTC.